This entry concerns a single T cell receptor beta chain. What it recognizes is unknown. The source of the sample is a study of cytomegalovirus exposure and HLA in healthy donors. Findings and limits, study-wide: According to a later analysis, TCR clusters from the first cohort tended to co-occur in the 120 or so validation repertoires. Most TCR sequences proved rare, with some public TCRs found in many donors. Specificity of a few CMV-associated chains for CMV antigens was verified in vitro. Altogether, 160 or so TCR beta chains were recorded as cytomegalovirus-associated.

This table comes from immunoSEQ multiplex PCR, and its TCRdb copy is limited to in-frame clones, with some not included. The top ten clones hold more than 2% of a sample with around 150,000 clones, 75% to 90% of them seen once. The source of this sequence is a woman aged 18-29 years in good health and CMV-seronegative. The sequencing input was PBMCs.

Here the CDR3 DNA reads TGCGCCAGCAGCCTAACGGGGATCCAAGAGACCCAGTACTTC. Translating gives CASSLTGIQETQYF. This chain joins TRBV4-3 and TRBJ2-5; a weak D match, TRBD2 (5 bases). The ends were cut back, 4 bases at V and 1 base at J, with 10 bases in the middle. The CDR3 runs to 14 residues. From germline, CDR1 is LGHNA and CDR2 YSLEER.